This T cell receptor (beta chain) appears in the sequencing data of a study of cytomegalovirus exposure and HLA in healthy donors. Study-wide results and limits: TCR beta V- and J-gene trimming, according to a later analysis, was linked to a missense DCLRE1C variant. DRB1 showed the most TCR associations and HLA-C the fewest in a later analysis, as rates varied by HLA locus. Reports indicated that the classifier achieved high specificity and sensitivity in diagnosing cytomegalovirus status.

Trimming took off 3 bases at V and 0 bases at J, with 10 bases between the two ends. CDR1 and CDR2 from the germline V gene are MGHRA and YSYEKL. The CDR3 runs 15 residues. Use of 60 Vbeta and 13 Jbeta primers characterized the PCR. Here immunoSEQ multiplex PCR was the method, and the copy in TCRdb shows in-frame clones only, minus some. The sample contains roughly 100,000 clones, around 75% of which appear only once. On this clone itself: Its matching antigen is unknown.

This chain uses TRBV4-1 with TRBJ2-3, with a possible D match to TRBD2 (6 bases). The sequenced sample consisted of PBMCs. This clonotype originated in a man aged 35-49 years in good health and CMV-seronegative. The CDR3 nucleotides are TGCGCCAGCAGCCAGGAGAGCGGGAGCACAGATACGCAGTATTTT. Protein: CASSQESGSTDTQYF.